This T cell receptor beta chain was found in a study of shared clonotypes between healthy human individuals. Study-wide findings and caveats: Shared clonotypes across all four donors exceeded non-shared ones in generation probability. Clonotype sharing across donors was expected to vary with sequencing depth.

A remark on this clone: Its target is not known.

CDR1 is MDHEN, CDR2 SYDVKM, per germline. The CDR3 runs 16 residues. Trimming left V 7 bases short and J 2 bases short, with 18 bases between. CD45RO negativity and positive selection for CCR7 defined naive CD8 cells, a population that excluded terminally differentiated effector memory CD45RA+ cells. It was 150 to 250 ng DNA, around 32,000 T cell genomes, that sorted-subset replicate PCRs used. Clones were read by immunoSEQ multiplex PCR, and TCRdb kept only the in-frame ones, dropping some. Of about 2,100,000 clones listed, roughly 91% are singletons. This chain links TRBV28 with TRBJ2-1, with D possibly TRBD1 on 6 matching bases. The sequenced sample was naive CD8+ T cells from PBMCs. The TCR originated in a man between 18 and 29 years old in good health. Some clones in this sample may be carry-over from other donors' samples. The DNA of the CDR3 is TGTGCCAGCACCCCCCGACAGGTCCAGGCCTACAATGAGCAGTTCTTC. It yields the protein CASTPRQVQAYNEQFF.